The entry below gives a single T cell receptor beta chain sequence along with its context. The sample originates from a study of blood T cell repertoires in COVID-19. Overall study: Collection of acute and convalescent COVID-19 samples took place in the United States, Italy and Spain. Sources were T cells, B-cell-depleted T cells, or PBMCs; the material itself was cDNA or gDNA.

Clones were sequenced by immunoSEQ multiplex PCR, and TCRdb holds only the in-frame ones, with some missing. The sample holds about 74,000 clones, just under 85% seen once. The V and J ends lost 5 bases and 5 bases, in that order; junction bases with no gene match: 11. Per the germline V gene, CDR1 is MGHDK and CDR2 is SYGVNS. This CDR3 has 15 residues. Sequencing was done on a sample of peripheral blood. This clonotype was obtained from a man in his 70s with acute or convalescent COVID-19. The chain joins TRBV25-1 to TRBJ2-7, with TRBD1 identical over 8 bases. CDR3 region: CASSPTGAQLHEQYF. CDR3 sequence (DNA): TGTGCCAGCAGTCCGACAGGGGCGCAGTTACACGAGCAGTACTTC.